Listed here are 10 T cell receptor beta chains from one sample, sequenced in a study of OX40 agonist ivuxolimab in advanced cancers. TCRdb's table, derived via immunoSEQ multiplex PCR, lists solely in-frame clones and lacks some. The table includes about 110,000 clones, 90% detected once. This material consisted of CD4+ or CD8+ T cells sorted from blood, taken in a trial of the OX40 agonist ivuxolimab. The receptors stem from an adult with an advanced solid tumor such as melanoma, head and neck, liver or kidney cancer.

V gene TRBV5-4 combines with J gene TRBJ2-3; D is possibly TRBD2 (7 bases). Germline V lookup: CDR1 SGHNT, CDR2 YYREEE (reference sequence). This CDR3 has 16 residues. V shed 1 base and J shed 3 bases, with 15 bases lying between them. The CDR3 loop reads CASSLIGGLRTDTQYF. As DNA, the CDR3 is TGTGCCAGCAGCTTGATCGGGGGGCTGAGGACAGATACGCAGTATTTT.

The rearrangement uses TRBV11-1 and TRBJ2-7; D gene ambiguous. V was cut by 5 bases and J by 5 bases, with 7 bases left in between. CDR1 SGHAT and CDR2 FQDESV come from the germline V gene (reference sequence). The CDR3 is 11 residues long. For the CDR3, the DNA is TGTGCCAGCAGCCGGTACGACGAGCAGTACTTC. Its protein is CASSRYDEQYF.

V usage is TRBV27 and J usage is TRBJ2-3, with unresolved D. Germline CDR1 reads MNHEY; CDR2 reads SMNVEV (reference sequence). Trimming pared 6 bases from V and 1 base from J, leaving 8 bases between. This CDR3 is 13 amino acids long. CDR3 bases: TGTGCCAGCAGGGCTAGTCGCACAGATACGCAGTATTTT. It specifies CASRASRTDTQYF.

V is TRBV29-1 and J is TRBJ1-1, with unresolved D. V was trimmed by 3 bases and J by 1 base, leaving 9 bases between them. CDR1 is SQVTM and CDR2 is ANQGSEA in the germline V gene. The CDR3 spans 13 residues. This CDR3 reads CSVDFMPNTEAFF. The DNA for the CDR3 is TGCAGCGTTGACTTTATGCCGAACACTGAAGCTTTCTTT. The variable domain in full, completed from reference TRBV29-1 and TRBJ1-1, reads SAVISQKPSRDICQRGTSLTIQCQVDSQVTMMFWYRQQPGQSLTLIATANQGSEATYESGFVIDKFPISRPNLTFSTLTVSNMSPEDSSIYLCSVDFMPNTEAFFGQGTRLTVV.

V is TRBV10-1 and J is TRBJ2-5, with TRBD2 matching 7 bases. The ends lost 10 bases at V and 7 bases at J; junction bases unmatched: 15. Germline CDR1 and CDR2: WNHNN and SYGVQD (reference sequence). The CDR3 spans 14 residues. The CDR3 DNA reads TGCGCCATGCCCCCTTGGGGGGGGGAGGGGACCCAGTACTTC. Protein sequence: CAMPPWGGEGTQYF.

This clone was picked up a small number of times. DNA for the CDR3: TGTGCCAGCAGCTTAGCTCGGGTTGGCTACACCTTC. Translated, it gives CASSLARVGYTF. The chain employs TRBV7-2 and TRBJ1-2; no firm D call. The CDR3 runs to 12 residues. The germline CDR1 and CDR2 sequences are SGHTA and FQGNSA. The V end was cut by 0 bases, the J end by 7 bases, with 6 bases between.

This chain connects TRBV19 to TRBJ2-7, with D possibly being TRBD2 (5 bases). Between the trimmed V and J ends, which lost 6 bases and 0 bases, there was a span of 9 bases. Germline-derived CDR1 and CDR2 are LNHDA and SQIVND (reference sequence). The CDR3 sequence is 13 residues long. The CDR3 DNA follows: TGTGCCAGTAGACAGCGGAGCTCCTACGAGCAGTACTTC. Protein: CASRQRSSYEQYF.

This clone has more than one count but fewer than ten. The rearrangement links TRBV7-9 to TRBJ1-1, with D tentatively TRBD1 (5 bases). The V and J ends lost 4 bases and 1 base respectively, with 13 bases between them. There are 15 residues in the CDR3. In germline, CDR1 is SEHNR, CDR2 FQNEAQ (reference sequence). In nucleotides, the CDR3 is TGTGCCAGCAGCTCTTCGCCAGGGCAGAACACTGAAGCTTTCTTT. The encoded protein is CASSSSPGQNTEAFF.

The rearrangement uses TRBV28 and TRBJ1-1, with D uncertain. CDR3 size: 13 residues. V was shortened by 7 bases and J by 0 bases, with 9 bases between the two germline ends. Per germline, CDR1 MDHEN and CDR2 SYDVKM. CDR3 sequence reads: CASTGGVNTEAFF. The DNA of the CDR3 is TGTGCCAGCACTGGAGGTGTGAACACTGAAGCTTTCTTT.

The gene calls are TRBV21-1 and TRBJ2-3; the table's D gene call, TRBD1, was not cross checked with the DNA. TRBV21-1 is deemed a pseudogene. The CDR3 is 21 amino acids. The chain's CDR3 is CASSKGAKGLSEAGDTDTQYF. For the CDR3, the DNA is TGTGCCAGCAGCAAAGGGGCAAAGGGGCTATCGGAGGCAGGGGATACAGATACGCAGTATTTT.